A selection of T cell receptor beta chains follows, all from one sample in a study of blood T cell repertoires in COVID-19. Clones were read by immunoSEQ multiplex PCR, and TCRdb kept only the in-frame ones, dropping some. The sample includes roughly 250,000 clones, roughly 88% seen only once; the top ten take 2.3%. Sequencing was carried out using PBMCs or T cells enriched from blood (not recorded which). The receptors come from a woman in her thirties or forties with acute COVID-19. The CDR3 runs from the conserved cysteine through the conserved F or W. The order of the fields is V gene, CDR3 protein.

TRBV28	CASIQSGGSYNEQFF
TRBV28	CASSSTVGYTF
TRBV29-1	CSVNRGLETQYF
TRBV28	CASSFPSGPQHF
TRBV4-1	CASSPATGIVTGELFF
TRBV6-2/TRBV6-3	CASSFGPGLANEQFF
TRBV7-9	CASSLVQGRDYGYTF
TRBV7-3	CASSSDRSGNTIYF
TRBV12-5	CASGLVRCGGAKNIQYF
TRBV3-1/TRBV3-2	CASSQATGSGYTF
TRBV12-2	CAPGSSYQETQYF
TRBV19	CASSVGPKDTQYF
TRBV2	CASTGGLNQPQHF
TRBV11-3	CASSLMGTPSYEQCF
TRBV27	CASSKLGGGNEKLFF
TRBV5-1	CASSADRNTEAFF
TRBV23-1	CASSQSGPQRAGQEETQYF
TRBV18	CASSLGQNSYEQYF
TRBV11-2	CASSLGQGPLHTEAFF
TRBV28	CASSLFGTAHEKLFF
TRBV19	CASSRLAGGSSYNEQFF
TRBV30	CALSDRADTEAFF
TRBV3-1/TRBV3-2	CASSQRSVMNTEAFF
TRBV3-1/TRBV3-2	CASSQGGSTGELFF